This TCR beta chain originates from a study of T cell responses to AZD1222 COVID-19 vaccine. In the case of this clone: What it binds is unknown.

Germline V gene lookup returns CDR1 MNHEY and CDR2 SVGAGI. V was trimmed by 6 bases and J by 3 bases, leaving 17 bases between them. This CDR3 region has 15 residues. Findings and limits, study-wide: Vaccine-related CD4 TCRs covered spike, predominating at 160-218 and 743-854.

Clones were sequenced by immunoSEQ multiplex PCR, and TCRdb holds only the in-frame ones, with some missing. This sample has fewer than 200,000 clones; approximately 92% occur once, and the top ten carry 10%. Sequencing was performed on peripheral blood, taken on day 0 of AZD1222 vaccination. The TCR was taken from an adult in good health. The chain joins TRBV6-5 to TRBJ1-1; TRBD1 is a possible D gene (6 bases). The CDR3 loop reads CASRTRTEGDTEAFF. The CDR3 nucleotides are TGTGCCAGCAGAACTCGGACAGAGGGGGACACTGAAGCTTTCTTT.